Below are 10 T cell receptor beta chains sequenced from a single sample in a study of T-cell reconstitution after alpha-beta-depleted transplantation in children. Preparing the TCRbeta library involved the use of unique molecular identifiers. Each CDR3 protein gets one entry after TCRdb re-called the PCR reads with MiXCR. The profile covers some 440,000 distinct CDR3 sequences, with roughly 17% appearing a single time and over 25% taken by the ten largest. The sample here was PBMCs, mostly from graft donor cells, taken 360 days after TCRalphabeta/CD19-depleted stem cell transplant. The receptors originated from a boy in the first two years of life who had a stem cell transplant for Wiskott-Aldrich syndrome, so the T cells may come from the graft donor.

This clonotype was recorded a few times. The rearrangement links TRBV12-3 or TRBV12-4 to TRBJ2-1; D possibly corresponds to TRBD2 (5 bases). The CDR3 sequence is 17 residues long. V was shortened by 6 bases and J by 8 bases, with 26 bases between the two germline ends. The CDR3, as DNA: TGTGCCAGCAGCCCCAGTGAGGGTAGGGTGAGTAGGGATGAGCAGTTCTTC. It translates to CASSPSEGRVSRDEQFF.

The chain joins TRBV29-1 to TRBJ2-1, with unresolved D. Germline CDR1 reads SQVTM; CDR2 reads ANQGSEA. Trimming took 2 bases from V and 9 from J, leaving 11 bases between them. The CDR3 is made up of 12 amino acids. CDR3 sequence (DNA): TGCAGCGTTGAATCAAGATTTCTTGAGCAGTTCTTC. Translating it yields CSVESRFLEQFF.

The chain couples TRBV30 to TRBJ2-1; D not resolved. V gave up 0 bases and J gave up 9 bases, with 9 bases separating them. The germline gives CDR1 GTSNPN, CDR2 SVGIG (reference sequence). The CDR3 loop spans 12 amino acids. The CDR3 here is CAWSVVRPEQFF. For the CDR3, the DNA is TGTGCCTGGAGTGTAGTGAGGCCTGAGCAGTTCTTC.

The chain joins TRBV20-1 to TRBJ2-1; 8 bases align to TRBD1. Germline assignment: CDR1 DFQATT and CDR2 SNEGSKA (reference sequence). Losses at the gene ends were 5 bases for V and 4 bases for J; bases not matched to a gene: 16. The CDR3 contains 17 residues. CDR3 region: CSASSPTTGVGYNEQFF. As DNA, the CDR3 is TGCAGTGCTTCTAGCCCGACGACAGGGGTTGGGTACAATGAGCAGTTCTTC.

In its sample, this clonotype was seen a few times. This rearrangement joins TRBV7-2 to TRBJ2-4; no reliable D call. CDR1 is SGHTA and CDR2 is FQGNSA in the germline V gene. Trimming removed 1 base at V and 1 base at J, with 5 bases between. This CDR3 is built from 14 residues. The CDR3 DNA reads as TGTGCCAGCAGCTTAGTAAGGGCCAAAAACATTCAGTACTTC. Its translation: CASSLVRAKNIQYF.

In this sample, this clonotype turned up a few times. This rearrangement joins TRBV28 to TRBJ2-5; D is possibly TRBD2 (6 bases). Looked up from germline, CDR1 is MDHEN and CDR2 is SYDVKM. Trimming pared 5 bases from V and 4 bases from J, leaving 11 bases between. This CDR3 has 13 amino acids. CDR3 bases: TGTGCCAGCAGTCCGGGGGTAGGAGAGACCCAGTACTTC. This translates into CASSPGVGETQYF.

This clonotype was detected only a few times. The rearrangement joins TRBV28 to TRBJ2-1; 7 bases line up with TRBD1. CDR3 length: 15 residues. Trimming removed 3 bases from V and 1 base from J; junction bases left unmatched: 3. Germline V lookup: CDR1 MDHEN, CDR2 SYDVKM. DNA of the CDR3: TGTGCCAGCAGTTTCAGACAGGGTTCCTACAATGAGCAGTTCTTC. This gives the protein CASSFRQGSYNEQFF.

This clonotype was counted only a few times. V is TRBV7-8 and J is TRBJ2-7; D possibly corresponds to TRBD2 (5 bases). CDR3 length: 17 residues. Germline CDR1 and CDR2: SGHVS and FQNEAQ. Trimming shortened V by 5 bases and J by 3 bases, and 23 bases separated the two germline ends. The CDR3 loop reads CASSPRSGLPEGYEQYF. The CDR3 coding sequence is TGTGCCAGCAGCCCTCGTTCTGGGCTACCTGAGGGCTACGAGCAGTACTTC.

This clonotype has more than one count but fewer than ten. The rearrangement links TRBV20-1 to TRBJ1-4, with TRBD1 as a possible D gene (5 bases). Germline CDR1 reads DFQATT; CDR2 reads SNEGSKA (reference sequence). Trimming shortened V by 2 bases and J by 10 bases, and 11 bases separated the two germline ends. The CDR3 contains 12 residues. The CDR3 is CSARLTGGKLFF. The CDR3 DNA sequence: TGCAGTGCTAGATTAACAGGTGGAAAACTGTTTTTT.

The V gene is TRBV20-1, the J gene TRBJ2-1, with D maybe TRBD2 (5 bases). Germline values: CDR1 DFQATT, CDR2 SNEGSKA (reference sequence). The CDR3 extends over 14 amino acids. The V end was cut by 3 bases, the J end by 0 bases, with 9 bases between. CDR3 loop: CSARKDSSYNEQFF. CDR3 sequence (DNA): TGCAGTGCTAGGAAGGACTCCTCCTACAATGAGCAGTTCTTC.